A selection of T cell receptor beta chains follows, all from one sample in a study of blood T cell repertoires in COVID-19. The data were produced by immunoSEQ multiplex PCR, yet TCRdb's version contains in-frame clones alone and is incomplete. The sample has roughly 200,000 clones, around 85% seen once. The sample consisted of PBMCs or T cells enriched from blood (not recorded which). These receptors all come from a man aged 40-50 years who had recovered from COVID-19. CDR3s include the opening cysteine and the closing phenylalanine or tryptophan. The D gene is left open where the match is weak. Where a row states a size, it is once, few, many or the class of an expanded clone; other rows omit it.

TRBJ1-5 | . | TRBV28 | . | CASSLLLRQADQPQHF | TGTGCCAGCAGTTTACTCCTTCGGCAGGCTGATCAGCCCCAGCATTTT
TRBJ2-7 | . | TRBV11-3 | once | CASSFRSEQYF | TGTGCCAGCAGCTTCAGGTCGGAGCAGTACTTC
TRBJ1-3 | . | TRBV28 | . | CASSLGGTNSGNTIYF | TGTGCCAGCAGTTTGGGGGGGACTAACTCTGGAAACACCATATATTTT
TRBJ1-1 | . | TRBV2 | once | CASITTGGNTEAFF | TGTGCCAGCATCACTACGGGGGGGAACACTGAAGCTTTCTTT
TRBJ2-5 | . | TRBV3-1/TRBV3-2 | few | CASSQDQGGGTQYF | TGTGCCAGCAGCCAAGATCAAGGGGGGGGGACCCAGTACTTC
TRBJ2-1 | TRBD2 | TRBV29-1 | . | CSVEDRTRLHNEQFF | TGCAGCGTTGAAGATCGGACTAGGCTCCACAATGAGCAGTTCTTC
TRBJ1-1 | . | TRBV5-1 | . | CASSRPEGPRSTEAFF | TGCGCCAGCAGCCGCCCCGAGGGCCCCAGGAGCACTGAAGCTTTCTTT
TRBJ2-1 | TRBD1 | TRBV29-1 | . | CSVARGPNNEQFF | TGCAGCGTTGCCAGGGGGCCAAACAATGAGCAGTTCTTC
TRBJ2-1 | . | TRBV5-1 | . | CASSLKTGTGSYNEQFF | TGCGCCAGCAGCCTGAAAACAGGGACGGGGTCGTACAATGAGCAGTTCTTC
TRBJ2-7 | . | TRBV7-9 | . | CASSLEGEGYEQYF | TGTGCCAGCAGCTTAGAGGGGGAAGGATACGAGCAGTACTTC
TRBJ1-1 | . | TRBV6-4 | . | CASSVTRGNTEAFF | TGTGCCAGCAGTGTCACCAGGGGTAACACTGAAGCTTTCTTT
TRBJ1-1 | . | TRBV18 | many | CASSPIPQGKGNTEAFF | TGTGCCAGCTCACCTATTCCGCAGGGCAAAGGGAACACTGAAGCTTTCTTT
TRBJ1-1 | TRBD1 | TRBV29-1 | . | CSVEVGQALNTEAFF | TGCAGCGTAGAAGTTGGACAGGCACTGAACACTGAAGCTTTCTTT
TRBJ2-5 | TRBD2 | TRBV7-8 | . | CASSLELAGGRGETQYF | TGTGCCAGCAGCTTAGAACTGGCGGGGGGCCGGGGGGAGACCCAGTACTTC
TRBJ2-1 | . | TRBV11-2 | . | CASSLSVAAGPMANEQFF | TGTGCCAGCAGCTTATCCGTAGCGGCGGGGCCTATGGCCAATGAGCAGTTCTTC
TRBJ2-7 | . | TRBV3-1/TRBV3-2 | . | CASSQVNEQYF | TGTGCCAGCAGCCAAGTTAACGAGCAGTACTTC
TRBJ2-7 | TRBD2 | TRBV7-9 | few | CASSLARASGRHEQYF | TGTGCCAGCAGCTTAGCGCGGGCTAGCGGGAGACACGAGCAGTACTTC
TRBJ1-3 | . | TRBV19 | . | CASSILGSDSGNTIYF | TGTGCCAGTAGTATCTTGGGCTCTGACTCTGGAAACACCATATATTTT
TRBJ2-1 | TRBD2 | TRBV6-4 | few | CASSPGGDYAYNEQFF | TGTGCCAGCAGCCCCGGCGGGGACTACGCCTACAATGAGCAGTTCTTC
TRBJ2-3 | . | TRBV25-1 | . | CASSEFVQSETDTQYF | TGTGCCAGCAGTGAATTTGTACAGAGTGAGACAGATACGCAGTATTTT
TRBJ2-4 | TRBD1 | TRBV28 | . | CASPGGSQPGQGARQSKNIQYF | TGTGCCAGCCCGGGGGGATCTCAGCCGGGACAGGGGGCGAGGCAGTCCAAAAACATTCAGTACTTC
TRBJ2-3 | . | TRBV18 | . | CASSPRESTGYTDTQYF | TGTGCCAGCTCACCACGTGAGTCGACAGGTTACACAGATACGCAGTATTTT
TRBJ1-6 | . | TRBV30 | . | CAWSQTGGNSPLHF | TGTGCCTGGAGCCAGACCGGGGGGAATTCACCCCTCCACTTT
TRBJ2-5 | . | TRBV5-4 | . | CATKDRTVSPQETQYF | TGTGCCACGAAGGATAGGACAGTATCCCCTCAAGAGACCCAGTACTTC
TRBJ1-2 | . | TRBV6-6 | once | CASSYVGGGYTF | TGTGCCAGCAGTTACGTCGGGGGTGGCTACACCTTC
TRBJ2-1 | TRBD1 | TRBV6-1 | . | CASSEEAGTGGNEQFF | TGTGCCAGCAGTGAAGAGGCCGGGACAGGGGGCAATGAGCAGTTCTTC
TRBJ1-4 | . | TRBV19 | . | CASGQTYEKLFF | TGTGCCAGTGGACAGACCTATGAAAAACTGTTTTTT
TRBJ1-5 | . | TRBV14 | . | CASSQSSNQPQHF | TGTGCCAGCAGCCAGAGTAGCAATCAGCCCCAGCATTTT